This T cell receptor beta chain was captured in a study of shared clonotypes between healthy human individuals. The data were produced by immunoSEQ multiplex PCR, yet TCRdb's version contains in-frame clones alone and is incomplete. The sample holds about 2.4 million clones; roughly 92% are singletons and the top ten take over 0.12%. Germline values: CDR1 SGDLS, CDR2 YYNGEE. The CDR3 sequence is 16 residues long. The V gene end was trimmed by 0 bases and the J gene end by 12 bases; junction bases not matched to a gene: 12. The sequencing input was naive CD4+ T cells sorted from blood. This sample's subset: CD45RA+ positively selected. This clonotype was obtained from a man aged 18 to 29 in good health. The chain combines TRBV9 with TRBJ2-1, with 10 positions matching TRBD2. The CDR3 DNA sequence: TGTGCCAGCAGCGTAGGAACTAGCGGGGACCGGCCGGGGCAGTTCTTC. Its protein is CASSVGTSGDRPGQFF.